This passage covers 32 T cell receptor beta chains from one sample sequenced in a study of CD4 T cells in relation to SARS-CoV-2 and coronaviruses. Generated by immunoSEQ multiplex PCR, the TCRdb table keeps only in-frame clones and is missing some. The repertoire holds some 11,000 clones, with around 87% as singletons. The sequenced sample was naive CD4+ T cells from PBMCs. The subset: naive CD4+ T cells isolated by negative enrichment. The source of these receptors is an adult with COVID-19.

The chain uses TRBV20-1 and TRBJ1-1; the D is unclear. V lost 3 bases and J lost 0, with 11 bases in between. Looked up from germline, CDR1 is DFQATT and CDR2 is SNEGSKA (reference sequence). The CDR3 runs 14 residues. The CDR3 bases are TGCAGTGCTAGTAGGGAGGGCGTGAACACTGAAGCTTTCTTT. Protein sequence: CSASREGVNTEAFF.

This clone is a singleton in its sample. The chain has TRBV6-5 and TRBJ2-3, with a tentative D call TRBD2 (7 bases). CDR1 and CDR2 (germline): MNHEY, SVGAGI. The CDR3 sequence is 15 residues long. V lost 4 bases, J lost 4 bases, and 15 bases lay in between. This CDR3 is CASSSRGAGADTQYF. CDR3 sequence (DNA): TGTGCCAGCAGTTCCCGGGGGGCGGGGGCAGATACGCAGTATTTT.

This chain links TRBV2 with TRBJ2-1; 7 nucleotides agree with TRBD1. V lost 7 bases, J lost 4 bases, and 4 bases stayed unmatched. Per the germline V gene, CDR1 is SNHLY and CDR2 is FYNNEI. There are 13 residues in the CDR3. DNA of the CDR3: TGTGCCAGCACTCTGACAGGGTACAATGAGCAGTTCTTC. Translating it yields CASTLTGYNEQFF. The entire variable domain, with the rest obtained from reference TRBV2 and TRBJ2-1, is as follows: EPEVTQTPSHQVTQMGQEVILRCVPISNHLYFYWYRQILGQKVEFLVSFYNNEISEKSEIFDDQFSVERPDGSNFTLKIRSTKLEDSAMYFCASTLTGYNEQFFGPGTRLTVL.

The rearrangement links TRBV28 to TRBJ2-1, with 8 bases that match TRBD2. CDR1 is MDHEN and CDR2 is SYDVKM in the germline V gene. The junction had 13 bases not matched to a gene; V was cut back by 4 bases and J by 5 bases. This CDR3 comprises 17 residues. CDR3 loop: CASSSGGFGTRDNEQFF. The CDR3 DNA reads as TGTGCCAGCAGTTCTGGCGGGTTCGGGACTAGAGACAATGAGCAGTTCTTC. The variable domain in full, completed from reference TRBV28 and TRBJ2-1, reads DVKVTQSSRYLVKRTGEKVFLECVQDMDHENMFWYRQDPGLGLRLIYFSYDVKMKEKGDIPEGYSVSREKKERFSLILESASTNQTSMYLCASSSGGFGTRDNEQFFGPGTRLTVL.

V is TRBV18 and J is TRBJ2-1; the match to TRBD1 covers 11 bases. CDR1 and CDR2 from the germline V gene are KGHSH and LQKENI. V lost 4 bases, J lost 7 bases, and 3 bases stayed unmatched. This CDR3 has 14 amino acids. CDR3 bases: TGTGCCAGCTCACTTGGGACAGGGGGGAATGAGCAGTTCTTC. Amino acids: CASSLGTGGNEQFF.

The CDR3 here is CASSLVGTGANVLTF. In DNA, the CDR3 is TGTGCCAGCAGCTTGGTCGGCACTGGGGCCAACGTCCTGACTTTC. The rearrangement links TRBV5-6 to TRBJ2-6; D unresolved. V was trimmed by 0 bases and J by 2 bases, leaving 6 bases between them. Germline loops: CDR1 SGHDT, CDR2 YYEEEE. This CDR3 contains 15 residues. The full variable domain, in which reference TRBV5-6 and TRBJ2-6 provide the parts outside the CDR3, is DAGVTQSPTHLIKTRGQQVTLRCSPKSGHDTVSWYQQALGQGPQFIFQYYEEEERQRGNFPDRFSGHQFPNYSSELNVNALLLGDSALYLCASSLVGTGANVLTFGAGSRLTVL.

The chain couples TRBV4-3 to TRBJ1-2, with a tentative D call TRBD1 (6 bases). CDR1 and CDR2 (germline): LGHNA, YSLEER. This CDR3 has 14 residues. V was pared by 0 bases and J by 7 bases, with 12 bases between. The CDR3 region is CASSQDLQGRGYTF. In DNA form, the CDR3 reads TGCGCCAGCAGCCAAGATCTACAGGGCCGTGGCTACACCTTC.

This clone has just one count. The chain uses TRBV5-1 and TRBJ1-2; the D is unclear. There are 13 residues in the CDR3. V was cut by 0 bases and J by 6 bases, with 9 bases left in between. Germline V gene lookup returns CDR1 SGHRS and CDR2 YFSETQ. The CDR3, as DNA: TGCGCCAGCAGCTTGGCGGAACGGGATGGCTACACCTTC. Translated: CASSLAERDGYTF. The variable domain in full, with the rest retrieved from reference TRBV5-1 and TRBJ1-2, is KAGVTQTPRYLIKTRGQQVTLSCSPISGHRSVSWYQQTPGQGLQFLFEYFSETQRNKGNFPGRFSGRQFSNSRSEMNVSTLELGDSALYLCASSLAERDGYTFGSGTRLTVV.

This clone came up a few times. The chain carries TRBV27 and TRBJ1-5, with no clear D. CDR1 is MNHEY, CDR2 SMNVEV, per germline (reference sequence). V lost 2 bases and J lost 4, with 6 bases in between. The CDR3 is 13 residues long. CDR3 sequence reads: CASSLTRNQPQHF. In DNA, the CDR3 is TGTGCCAGCAGTTTAACCAGGAATCAGCCCCAGCATTTT.

This clone came up a few times. V usage is TRBV7-2 and J usage is TRBJ1-6, with D tentatively TRBD1 (5 bases). CDR1 is SGHTA and CDR2 is FQGNSA in the germline V gene. Trimming cost V 4 bases and J 6 bases, with 7 bases left between them. The CDR3 is made up of 13 amino acids. DNA of the CDR3: TGTGCCAGCAGCTCTGACAGTAATTCACCCCTCCACTTT. Its translation is CASSSDSNSPLHF.

The V gene is TRBV12-1, the J gene TRBJ2-1; TRBD2, as called in the table, went unchecked against the DNA. TRBV12-1 is a pseudogene segment. The CDR3 has 16 amino acids. This chain's CDR3 is CASSFLDWGVNNEQFF. The CDR3 nucleotides are TGTGCCAGCAGCTTTTTGGATTGGGGGGTCAACAATGAGCAGTTCTTC.

The chain combines TRBV6-2 or TRBV6-3 with TRBJ2-7; possibly TRBD1 for D (6 bases). CDR3 length equals 16 residues. Per germline, CDR1 MNHEY and CDR2 SVGEGT. The V end lost 6 bases, the J end lost 3 bases, and 21 bases lay between the germline ends. This CDR3 is CASSKGEPGRGYEQYF. CDR3 DNA: TGTGCCAGCAGCAAGGGGGAGCCGGGCCGTGGCTACGAGCAGTACTTC.

This clone occurred a few times. The chain is built from TRBV6-1 and TRBJ1-5; maybe TRBD1 (5 bases). V shed 1 base and J shed 6 bases, with 10 bases lying between them. This CDR3 region has 14 residues. CDR1 is MNHNS and CDR2 is SASEGT in the germline V gene. The CDR3 DNA is TGTGCCAGCAGTGAAGTCAGGGCGGGTCAGCCCCAGCATTTT. It is translated as CASSEVRAGQPQHF.

The chain links TRBV5-1 to TRBJ1-1, with D hard to call. Per germline, CDR1 SGHRS and CDR2 YFSETQ. Trimming pared 3 bases from V and 1 base from J, leaving 10 bases between. The CDR3 has 14 amino acids. The CDR3 DNA is TGCGCCAGCAGCTCCCAGGTTCCGAACACTGAAGCTTTCTTT. Translating gives CASSSQVPNTEAFF.

The chain uses TRBV19 and TRBJ2-3; 9 nucleotides match TRBD2. Unmatched junction bases numbered 2, after V lost 5 bases and J lost 2 bases. Germline V gene lookup returns CDR1 LNHDA and CDR2 SQIVND (reference sequence). The length of the CDR3 is 14 residues. The chain's CDR3 is CASSPGLATDTQYF. Written as DNA, the CDR3 is TGTGCCAGTAGTCCGGGACTAGCCACAGATACGCAGTATTTT.

This chain joins TRBV29-1 and TRBJ2-5; 7 nucleotides line up with TRBD2. The CDR3 extends over 10 amino acids. V shed 7 bases, J shed 5 bases, and the junction held 1 base outside the gene matches. Germline V CDR1 and CDR2: SQVTM, ANQGSEA. CDR3 nucleotide sequence: TGCAGCGCCGGGGGGGAGACCCAGTACTTC. Amino acids: CSAGGETQYF.

V gene TRBV14 combines with J gene TRBJ2-3, with D uncertain. The V and J ends lost 4 bases and 6 bases respectively, with 5 bases between them. This CDR3 is built from 11 residues. Germline values: CDR1 SGHDN, CDR2 FVKESK. The CDR3 protein is CASSLGDTQYF. Written as DNA, the CDR3 is TGTGCCAGCAGCCTGGGGGATACGCAGTATTTT.

This chain connects TRBV7-8 to TRBJ1-2; D unclear. The germline V gene has CDR1 SGHVS and CDR2 FQNEAQ. Trimming took 4 bases from V and 4 from J, leaving 10 bases between them. The CDR3 has 13 amino acids. CDR3 sequence (DNA): TGTGCCAGCAGCTCTACTGGGAGCTATGGCTACACCTTC. It encodes CASSSTGSYGYTF.

This clone came up once. J is TRBJ1-1 and V is TRBV7-9; D perhaps matches TRBD1 (5 bases). The germline CDR1 and CDR2 sequences are SEHNR and FQNEAQ (reference sequence). This CDR3 region has 18 residues. Trimming stripped 5 bases from V and 0 bases from J, with 22 bases between. Here the CDR3 DNA reads TGTGCCAGCAGCCCCCTGCTGGAGGGGTGGGATATGAACACTGAAGCTTTCTTT. Its translation: CASSPLLEGWDMNTEAFF.

The J gene is TRBJ1-5, the V gene TRBV4-2; possible D gene TRBD1, 5 bases. CDR1 is LGHNA, CDR2 YNFKEQ, per germline. CDR3 size: 16 residues. V was clipped by 0 bases and J by 4 bases, with 13 bases between them. The CDR3 reads CASSQDQGSGNQPQHF. Here the CDR3 DNA reads TGTGCCAGCAGCCAAGATCAGGGATCAGGAAATCAGCCCCAGCATTTT.

This clone has just one count. The V gene is TRBV10-3, the J gene TRBJ1-2, with 9 bases matching TRBD1. J lost 7 bases, V lost 0 bases, and 9 bases had no gene match. Germline CDR1 and CDR2: ENHRY and SYGVKD. The CDR3 is 16 amino acids. The DNA of the CDR3 is TGTGCCATCAGTGAGTCGTATGGGGACAGGGACTCTGGCTACACCTTC. It encodes CAISESYGDRDSGYTF.

Here the CDR3 reads CASSLHSDYEQYF. The DNA for the CDR3 is TGTGCCAGCAGCTTACACAGCGACTACGAGCAGTACTTC. This chain links TRBV7-9 with TRBJ2-7, with unresolved D. The CDR3 covers 13 residues. Deletions cut 2 bases from V and 3 bases from J, with 8 bases between. CDR1 SEHNR and CDR2 FQNEAQ come from the germline V gene (reference sequence).

V and J are TRBV6-1 and TRBJ1-2; TRBD1 might be the D (5 bases). This CDR3 is built from 15 residues. The germline CDR1 and CDR2 sequences are MNHNS and SASEGT. Trimming stripped 3 bases from V and 3 bases from J, with 14 bases between. The CDR3 protein is CASSEGRGRDYGYTF. The CDR3 nucleotides are TGTGCCAGCAGTGAGGGACGAGGCCGGGACTATGGCTACACCTTC.

The chain uses TRBV5-1 and TRBJ2-5, with TRBD2 matching 10 bases. V dropped 5 bases and J dropped 5; count of bases not matched to a gene: 12. The CDR3 extends over 16 amino acids. CDR1 and CDR2 from the germline V gene are SGHRS and YFSETQ. The CDR3, as DNA: TGCGCCAGCAGGGATAGCGGGGGGCCGTATTTGGAGACCCAGTACTTC. It codes for CASRDSGGPYLETQYF.

The chain links TRBV28 to TRBJ1-5; D call uncertain. V was cut by 8 bases and J by 3 bases, with 14 bases left in between. This CDR3 region has 14 residues. The germline CDR1 and CDR2 sequences are MDHEN and SYDVKM. The CDR3, as DNA: TGTGCCAGCCGGCCGGGCAGTCTCAATCAGCCCCAGCATTTT. It translates to CASRPGSLNQPQHF.

This clone was picked up one time. The chain couples TRBV28 to TRBJ2-5; no clear D gene. CDR3 size: 11 residues. The V end was cut by 2 bases, the J end by 2 bases, with 0 bases between. Germline lookup yields CDR1 MDHEN and CDR2 SYDVKM. The CDR3 DNA follows: TGTGCCAGCAGTTTACAAGAGACCCAGTACTTC. This gives the protein CASSLQETQYF. The complete variable domain, with remaining parts taken from reference TRBV28 and TRBJ2-5, reads DVKVTQSSRYLVKRTGEKVFLECVQDMDHENMFWYRQDPGLGLRLIYFSYDVKMKEKGDIPEGYSVSREKKERFSLILESASTNQTSMYLCASSLQETQYFGPGTRLLVL.

This chain links TRBV5-1 with TRBJ2-7, with D unresolved. V was pared by 4 bases and J by 3 bases, with 5 bases between. The CDR3 is 11 residues long. CDR1 SGHRS and CDR2 YFSETQ come from the germline V gene. CDR3 sequence (DNA): TGCGCCAGCAGCATAAACTACGAGCAGTACTTC. Protein sequence: CASSINYEQYF. Combining the CDR3 with reference TRBV5-1 and TRBJ2-7 gives the whole variable domain KAGVTQTPRYLIKTRGQQVTLSCSPISGHRSVSWYQQTPGQGLQFLFEYFSETQRNKGNFPGRFSGRQFSNSRSEMNVSTLELGDSALYLCASSINYEQYFGPGTRLTVT.

The chain links TRBV4-2 to TRBJ2-3; 9 bases agree with TRBD2. The CDR3 loop spans 18 amino acids. V trimming: 0 bases; J trimming: 6 bases; junction bases outside the gene matches: 13. Per the germline V gene, CDR1 is LGHNA and CDR2 is YNFKEQ. This CDR3 is CASSQEGISGGRRDTQYF. Here the CDR3 DNA reads TGTGCCAGCAGCCAAGAAGGGATTAGCGGGGGCCGACGCGATACGCAGTATTTT.

This clone was seen only a few times. The V and J genes are TRBV5-4 and TRBJ1-2; 7 bases are a match to TRBD1. CDR3 length: 13 residues. Germline CDR1 SGHNT, CDR2 YYREEE (reference sequence). Losses at the gene ends were 2 bases for V and 7 bases for J; bases not matched to a gene: 5. DNA of the CDR3: TGTGCCAGCAGCTTTAGGGGGCCCTTTGGCTACACCTTC. It translates to CASSFRGPFGYTF.

The sample holds a few counts of this clone. The chain uses TRBV19 and TRBJ2-7; tentatively, D is TRBD1 (5 bases). The V end lost 3 bases, the J end lost 4 bases, and 16 bases lay between the germline ends. The CDR3 is 15 amino acids. Germline assignment: CDR1 LNHDA and CDR2 SQIVND (reference sequence). The DNA for the CDR3 is TGTGCCAGTAGTATGTGGGCAGGGAAACCTTACGAGCAGTACTTC. Protein: CASSMWAGKPYEQYF.

The V call is TRBV7-8, the J call TRBJ1-1; D uncertain. Germline CDR1 and CDR2: SGHVS and FQNEAQ. The V end was cut by 5 bases, the J end by 5 bases, with 12 bases between. CDR3 length: 13 residues. The CDR3 protein is CASSPRGGTEAFF. In nucleotides, the CDR3 is TGTGCCAGCAGCCCCCGAGGTGGAACTGAAGCTTTCTTT.

In this sample, this clone turned up once. V is TRBV7-9 and J is TRBJ1-1; tentative D call: TRBD1 (5 bases). Trimming removed 5 bases at V and 0 bases at J, with 13 bases between. Looked up from germline, CDR1 is SEHNR and CDR2 is FQNEAQ (reference sequence). CDR3 length: 15 amino acids. CDR3 amino acids: CASSPQLTVNTEAFF. DNA for the CDR3: TGTGCCAGCAGCCCTCAACTGACAGTGAACACTGAAGCTTTCTTT.